Each of the 23 T cell receptor beta chains below was sequenced from the same sample in a study of T-cell reconstitution after alpha-beta-depleted transplantation in children. Preparation of the TCRbeta library involved a method that used unique molecular identifiers. TCRdb used MiXCR to reprocess the PCR reads, holding one entry per CDR3 protein. This sample has hundreds of thousands of distinct CDR3 sequences, with about 12% found just once. Sequencing used PBMCs from the stem cell graft donor, obtained from the stem cell graft. These receptor sequences come from a human donor who donated a stem cell graft to a child with combined immunodeficiency.

In its sample, this clonotype was seen many times. The rearrangement joins TRBV12-3 or TRBV12-4 to TRBJ1-1, with 9 bases fitting TRBD1. CDR3 length: 14 amino acids. V shed 6 bases and J 6 bases; nucleotides not matched to a gene: 8. CDR3 protein: CASRGTGTAAEAFF. In DNA form, the CDR3 reads TGTGCCAGCAGGGGGACAGGGACTGCGGCTGAAGCTTTCTTT.

The table lists this clonotype with many counts. The chain employs TRBV15 and TRBJ2-1; TRBD1 aligns across 9 bases. Germline V gene sequence: CDR1 LNHNV, CDR2 YYDKDF (reference sequence). With 0 bases clipped from V and 9 bases from J, the junction kept 6 bases outside the gene matches. The CDR3 length is 15 residues. CDR3 sequence reads: CATSRERDRDPEQFF. In nucleotides, the CDR3 is TGTGCCACCAGCAGAGAAAGGGACAGGGACCCTGAGCAGTTCTTC. The variable domain in full, completed from reference TRBV15 and TRBJ2-1, reads DAMVIQNPRYQVTQFGKPVTLSCSQTLNHNVMYWYQQKSSQAPKLLFHYYDKDFNNEADTPDNFQSRRPNTSFCFLDIRSPGLGDTAMYLCATSRERDRDPEQFFGPGTRLTVL.

V and J are TRBV11-2 and TRBJ1-4; D gene unclear. Germline CDR1 SGHAT, CDR2 FQNNGV. This CDR3 has 15 residues. The ends were cut back, 0 bases at V and 2 bases at J, with 7 bases in the middle. CDR3 in DNA: TGTGCCAGCAGCTTAGACAGAGGGACTAATGAAAAACTGTTTTTT. Protein: CASSLDRGTNEKLFF.

As regards this clonotype: Possible read error: a much larger clone is one base away. The CDR3 sequence is CASSSGQNTGELFF. The CDR3 DNA is TGTGCCAGCAGCTCGGGACAGAACACCGGGGAGCTGTTTTTT. This chain links TRBV7-9 with TRBJ2-2; weak D call: TRBD1 (6 bases). CDR3 length equals 14 residues. The V gene lost 4 bases and the J gene lost 1 base, with 7 bases spanning the gap. CDR1 SEHNR and CDR2 FQNEAQ come from the germline V gene (reference sequence).

This clonotype has a handful of counts. This rearrangement joins TRBV9 to TRBJ1-2, with TRBD1 matching over 8 bases. This CDR3 has 14 residues. With V trimmed by 3 bases and J by 1 base, 2 bases remained unmatched. Germline assignment: CDR1 SGDLS and CDR2 YYNGEE. The CDR3 DNA reads TGTGCCAGCAGCGGACAGGGGTTTAACTATGGCTACACCTTC. The encoded protein is CASSGQGFNYGYTF.

Only a few counts were recorded for this clonotype. V is TRBV20-1 and J is TRBJ2-7; D call uncertain. CDR1 and CDR2 from the germline V gene are DFQATT and SNEGSKA (reference sequence). The CDR3 totals 13 residues. V lost 4 bases and J 2 bases, leaving 12 bases between the germline ends. CDR3 in amino acids: CSAKGPNPYEQYF. CDR3 bases: TGCAGTGCTAAAGGACCCAACCCCTACGAGCAGTACTTC.

The rearrangement links TRBV5-1 to TRBJ2-1; 9 bases align to TRBD1. V lost 7 bases, J lost 4 bases, and 3 bases stayed unmatched. Germline V gene lookup returns CDR1 SGHRS and CDR2 YFSETQ. The CDR3 spans 13 residues. The CDR3 protein is CASAGTGYNEQFF. DNA of the CDR3: TGCGCCAGCGCTGGGACAGGGTACAATGAGCAGTTCTTC. Full variable domain (rest looked up from reference TRBV5-1 and TRBJ2-1): KAGVTQTPRYLIKTRGQQVTLSCSPISGHRSVSWYQQTPGQGLQFLFEYFSETQRNKGNFPGRFSGRQFSNSRSEMNVSTLELGDSALYLCASAGTGYNEQFFGPGTRLTVL.

Points on this clonotype: At one of its ends the junction is not consistent with the germline gene, which may arise from a read error. This chain joins TRBV12-3 or TRBV12-4 and TRBJ2-7; 10 nucleotides match TRBD1. The length of the CDR3 is 14 residues. This CDR3 reads CASSIDRGPRRTHF. The DNA for the CDR3 is TGTGCCAGCAGCATCGACAGGGGGCCGCGGAGGACACACTTC.

This sequence joins TRBV30 and TRBJ2-1, with 7 bases that match TRBD1. CDR1 is GTSNPN, CDR2 SVGIG, per germline (reference sequence). This CDR3 region has 14 residues. The J segment lost 2 bases and the V segment lost 3 bases, leaving 4 bases of the junction unmatched. The CDR3 protein is CAWRKQGTYNEQFF. The DNA for the CDR3 is TGTGCCTGGAGGAAACAGGGGACCTACAATGAGCAGTTCTTC.

V is TRBV7-9 and J is TRBJ2-7; no clear D gene. Trimming pared 2 bases from V and 1 base from J, leaving 9 bases between. The germline V gene has CDR1 SEHNR and CDR2 FQNEAQ (reference sequence). The CDR3 consists of 14 residues. The DNA of the CDR3 is TGTGCCAGCAGCTTAATGGCTGATTCCTACGAGCAGTACTTC. This gives the protein CASSLMADSYEQYF.

The table lists this clonotype with a few counts. The V gene is TRBV5-6, the J gene TRBJ2-7; D remains unclear. Germline values: CDR1 SGHDT, CDR2 YYEEEE. Between the trimmed V and J ends, which lost 4 bases and 1 base, there was a span of 21 bases. This CDR3 is 17 amino acids long. The CDR3 protein is CASSPRFAELASYEQYF. The DNA for the CDR3 is TGTGCCAGCAGCCCTCGGTTTGCGGAGCTGGCATCCTACGAGCAGTACTTC.

In regard to this clonotype: Compared with germline, one end of the junction differs, possibly owing to a read error. The rearrangement joins TRBV13 to TRBJ2-7; possibly TRBD2 for D (6 bases). CDR1 is PRHDT and CDR2 is FYEKMQ in the germline V gene (reference sequence). The CDR3 runs 14 residues. The CDR3 region has the DNA TGTGCCAGCAGCATAGGGACTGACCGTTACGAGCAGTACTTC. Amino acids: CASSIGTDRYEQYF.

This clonotype appeared many times. One end of the junction is discordant with germline, which a read error may explain. This chain uses TRBV7-7 with TRBJ2-5; D not resolved. The CDR3 extends over 14 amino acids. Germline V gene lookup returns CDR1 SSHAT and CDR2 FNYEAQ (reference sequence). CDR3 DNA sequence: TGTGCTAGCAGCCCCCGGGCAGGACAAGAGACCCAGTACTTC. Encoded protein: CASSPRAGQETQYF.

This clonotype was seen a handful of times. V gene TRBV12-3 or TRBV12-4 combines with J gene TRBJ2-1; D might be TRBD1 or TRBD2, each matching 5 bases. The CDR3 spans 12 residues. V lost 9 bases and J 7 bases, leaving 13 bases between the germline ends. CDR3 DNA: TGTGCCAGTGGGGACCCGGGGAATGAGCAGTTCTTC. It codes for CASGDPGNEQFF.

The chain joins TRBV4-3 to TRBJ1-4; D is undetermined. V lost 1 base and J lost 8, with 8 bases in between. The CDR3 length is 13 residues. Germline lookup yields CDR1 LGHNA and CDR2 YSLEER. The CDR3 is CASSQGRWEKLFF. CDR3 in DNA: TGCGCCAGCAGCCAAGGGAGGTGGGAAAAACTGTTTTTT.

This chain joins TRBV10-3 and TRBJ1-1; D remains unclear. Germline V gene data show CDR1 as ENHRY and CDR2 as SYGVKD. Trimming removed 2 bases at V and 0 bases at J, with 7 bases between. This CDR3 comprises 14 residues. CDR3 loop: CAISEGQLNTEAFF. The CDR3 nucleotides are TGTGCCATCAGTGAGGGCCAGTTGAACACTGAAGCTTTCTTT.

This clonotype has more than one count but fewer than ten. V is TRBV12-3 or TRBV12-4 and J is TRBJ2-1; 8 bases agree with TRBD2. The CDR3 has 16 amino acids. V was clipped by 5 bases and J by 3 bases; unmatched bases: 9. In nucleotides, the CDR3 is TGTGCCAGCAGTAACAGAGCGGGAGTGGTCTACAATGAGCAGTTCTTC. This translates into CASSNRAGVVYNEQFF.

The rearrangement uses TRBV20-1 and TRBJ2-1; TRBD1 matches 7 bases. V shed 6 bases, J shed 3 bases, and the junction held 14 bases outside the gene matches. This CDR3 is built from 16 residues. Germline V CDR1 and CDR2: DFQATT, SNEGSKA (reference sequence). The chain's CDR3 is CSALRGSGGLYNEQFF. The CDR3 DNA follows: TGCAGTGCACTCAGGGGTTCAGGGGGTCTCTACAATGAGCAGTTCTTC.

Ten or more counts support this clonotype. The chain couples TRBV7-3 to TRBJ2-1, with 12 bases matching TRBD2. Per the germline V gene, CDR1 is SGHTA and CDR2 is FQGTGA. Trimming at V came to 5 bases and at J to 7 bases, leaving 9 bases not matched to a gene. The length of the CDR3 is 16 residues. CDR3 sequence (DNA): TGTGCCAGCAGCCCACCTGCCGGACTAGCGGGGAATGAGCAGTTCTTC. It translates to CASSPPAGLAGNEQFF.

This clonotype has ten or more counts. This chain uses TRBV7-3 with TRBJ2-3; 7 nucleotides align to TRBD2. The CDR3 covers 15 residues. Germline lookup yields CDR1 SGHTA and CDR2 FQGTGA. V lost 1 base and J lost 3; bases outside the gene matches: 4. CDR3 sequence reads: CASSLIASGTDTQYF. The CDR3 region has the DNA TGTGCCAGCAGCTTAATCGCTAGCGGAACAGATACGCAGTATTTT.

J is TRBJ2-1 and V is TRBV12-3 or TRBV12-4, with D possibly TRBD1 on 6 matching bases. There are 12 residues in the CDR3. V was trimmed by 6 bases and J by 13 bases, leaving 16 bases between them. CDR3 residues: CASSDPTGPQFF. CDR3 nucleotides: TGTGCCAGCAGCGACCCGACAGGTCCCCAGTTCTTC.

This clonotype was picked up many times. Written as DNA, the CDR3 is TGCGCCAGCAGCCCGGGGACCACAGAGCCATCCTACGAGCAGTACTTC. Translated: CASSPGTTEPSYEQYF. This rearrangement joins TRBV4-3 to TRBJ2-7; D may match TRBD1 or TRBD2 (5 bases each). V lost 4 bases to trimming and J lost 1 base, with 17 bases between them. Looked up from germline, CDR1 is LGHNA and CDR2 is YSLEER. The CDR3 has 16 residues.

This clonotype came up many times. The V gene is TRBV7-9, the J gene TRBJ2-1; D is unresolved. Trimming pared 2 bases from V and 7 bases from J, leaving 21 bases between. The CDR3 is made up of 17 amino acids. Germline CDR1 reads SEHNR; CDR2 reads FQNEAQ (reference sequence). The CDR3 nucleotides are TGTGCCAGCAGCTTATCTAGTACGGCAGGCTTCGGGAATGAGCAGTTCTTC. Translated, it gives CASSLSSTAGFGNEQFF.